Sequencing of this T cell receptor (beta chain) was carried out in a study of T cells in tumors after PD-1 blockade. Study summary: Patients had no prior checkpoint blockade, systemic immunosuppressants, or anti-cancer therapy within 4 weeks. Patients received pembrolizumab 200 mg every 3 weeks or cemiplimab 350 mg every 2 weeks. Daily vismodegib 150 mg continued in a subset of anti-PD-1-treated patients. Peripheral blood samples averaged approximately 35,000 unique clonotypes and about 120,000 templates.

This CDR3 spans 15 amino acids. Germline V gene data show CDR1 as LNHDA and CDR2 as SQIVND (reference sequence). With V trimmed by 3 bases and J by 7 bases, 10 bases remained unmatched. Assay: immunoSEQ multiplex PCR; the TCRdb copy retains only in-frame clones and omits some. Of approximately 59,000 clones detected, about four fifths appear once; the ten largest clones hold 10% to 15%. Source: PBMCs, taken before anti-PD-1 treatment. The origin of this receptor is a human donor with basal cell carcinoma. The chain couples TRBV19 to TRBJ2-7, with 9 nucleotides matching TRBD1. CDR3 sequence reads: CASSMRGTGKREQYF. As DNA, the CDR3 is TGTGCCAGTAGTATGCGAGGGACAGGGAAACGGGAGCAGTACTTC. Filled out from reference TRBV19 and TRBJ2-7, the complete variable domain reads DGGITQSPKYLFRKEGQNVTLSCEQNLNHDAMYWYRQDPGQGLRLIYYSQIVNDFQKGDIAEGYSVSREKKESFPLTVTSAQKNPTAFYLCASSMRGTGKREQYFGPGTRLTVT.